Below, one TCR beta chain is given with its context. No antigen is known for it. Base qualities are not recorded, but no much larger clone differs from it by a single base. For this chain, trimming is 2 bases at the V end and 0 bases at the J end, and the number of junction bases without a gene match is 10. Counted from cysteine to phenylalanine, this CDR3 has 17 amino acids. Just the 51-base CDR3 DNA is kept, in frame starting at base 1. Reading the germline V gene gives CDR1 MDHEN and CDR2 SYDVKM. Separate from the approximately 670-subject first cohort, the validation cohort of over 90 subjects was the group to which the donors belonged. The sample belongs to a study of cytomegalovirus exposure and HLA in healthy donors (dated by TCRdb to the late 2010s). Looking at the study overall: According to a later analysis, one platform produced both the roughly 120 validation repertoires and the roughly 650 repertoires of the first cohort. The study aimed to test whether signatures of past pathogen exposure could be identified by cataloging public T cell receptors. In addition to the first cohort of 650 to 750 subjects, a separate validation cohort of 120 different subjects was used. High-throughput TCR immunosequencing, statistical association of individual TCRs with disease status, and machine learning were combined to predict cytomegalovirus infection status. The study at large found these results: In vitro tests confirmed that a few of the cytomegalovirus-associated TCR beta chains recognize cytomegalovirus antigens. The classifier was reported to diagnose cytomegalovirus status with high specificity and sensitivity in both the original and validation cohorts. The authors suggested that the approach could potentially be generalized to other disease states and immunological phenotypes. The validation cohort had no HLA typing available for a later analysis, so co-occurrence within that cohort was assessed over all 130 or so repertoires. While some public TCRs were present in many individuals, most TCR sequences turned up only very rarely across donors. The study gave a list of about 170 TCR beta chains associated with cytomegalovirus. A later analysis found that TCRs clustered in the first cohort also tended to co-occur in the roughly 120 validation repertoires, with 94% of cluster scores above 0.

Libraries were built with the immunoSEQ multiplex PCR assay. The original pipeline was this. A statistical classification framework was built for diagnosing cytomegalovirus status from the catalog of TCR beta chain sequences. The immuneACCESS repertoire file appears here via TCRdb, limited to in-frame rearrangements. These files lack a portion of the clones; in checked studies, under half of the deficit traces to unresolved V genes, and the cause of the others is not known. V, J and clone size derive from that table, while D and trimming were established from the DNA sequence. This sample lists 50,000 to 65,000 clones; 90% to 96% were detected once. Roughly 1% of the sample rests with the top ten.

The sequence was collected from a woman between 18 and 29 years old in good health and CMV-seronegative. The chain is assembled from TRBV28 and TRBJ2-7; 7 bases in the junction line up with TRBD2. Input material: PBMCs. The DNA reads as follows: TGTGCCAGCAGTTTACCCGTTTTGCGGGGGAGCTCCTACGAGCAGTACTTC. The resulting protein is CASSLPVLRGSSYEQYF.